The 15 T cell receptor beta chains presented below share a single source sample, sequenced in a study of blood T cell repertoires in COVID-19. Libraries were prepared by immunoSEQ multiplex PCR; TCRdb keeps only in-frame clonotypes and omits some of them. The table records under 300,000 clones, nearly 90% of them present only once. The sample consisted of PBMCs or T cells enriched from blood (not recorded which). All receptors derive from an older woman who had recovered from COVID-19.

V gene TRBV15 combines with J gene TRBJ1-2; a possible D gene is TRBD1 (5 bases). This CDR3 region has 15 residues. CDR1 and CDR2 from the germline V gene are LNHNV and YYDKDF (reference sequence). The V end lost 0 bases, the J end lost 0 bases, and 8 bases lay between the germline ends. In DNA form, the CDR3 reads TGTGCCACCAGCAGAGAGAAGGGGACTAACTATGGCTACACCTTC. Amino acids: CATSREKGTNYGYTF.

V is TRBV25-1 and J is TRBJ2-7; D is unresolved. The ends were cut back, 3 bases at V and 5 bases at J, with 11 bases in the middle. This CDR3 spans 13 amino acids. Germline V gene data show CDR1 as MGHDK and CDR2 as SYGVNS. CDR3 residues: CASSDSLLDEQYF. CDR3 nucleotides: TGTGCCAGCAGTGACTCCCTCCTCGACGAGCAGTACTTC.

The V call is TRBV2, the J call TRBJ2-7; 10 nucleotides align to TRBD2. V trimming: 5 bases; J trimming: 6 bases; junction bases outside the gene matches: 10. Germline CDR1 and CDR2: SNHLY and FYNNEI. The length of the CDR3 is 15 residues. This CDR3 is CASSKDSGGSVEQYF. The CDR3 DNA reads as TGTGCCAGCAGTAAAGATAGCGGGGGGTCCGTCGAGCAGTACTTC.

This chain connects TRBV28 to TRBJ1-2; TRBD1 aligns across 7 bases. J was trimmed by 4 bases and V by 5 bases; bases with no gene match: 13. The germline gives CDR1 MDHEN, CDR2 SYDVKM. The CDR3 has 16 residues. This CDR3 is CASSLDRVETIYGYTF. CDR3 nucleotides: TGTGCCAGCAGTCTAGACAGGGTGGAGACAATCTATGGCTACACCTTC.

The chain combines TRBV9 with TRBJ2-3, with 10 bases that match TRBD2. Germline CDR1 reads SGDLS; CDR2 reads YYNGEE. There are 14 residues in the CDR3. V dropped 1 base and J dropped 7; count of bases not matched to a gene: 3. Here the CDR3 reads CASSVRTSGNTQYF. Written as DNA, the CDR3 is TGTGCCAGCAGCGTAAGGACTAGCGGAAATACGCAGTATTTT.

The chain combines TRBV6-5 with TRBJ2-7; TRBD2 agrees at 7 bases. CDR3 length: 15 amino acids. Germline loops: CDR1 MNHEY, CDR2 SVGAGI. V was clipped by 5 bases and J by 2 bases; unmatched bases: 9. The CDR3 DNA is TGTGCCAGCAGTCTCTCTCTAGCGGAAACCTACGAGCAGTACTTC. This codes for CASSLSLAETYEQYF.

V usage is TRBV7-2 and J usage is TRBJ1-5, with a tentative D call TRBD1 (5 bases). This CDR3 has 13 residues. V lost 0 bases and J lost 5, with 5 bases in between. In germline, CDR1 is SGHTA, CDR2 FQGNSA. CDR3 amino acids: CASSLAGDQPQHF. CDR3 DNA: TGTGCCAGCAGCTTAGCAGGGGATCAGCCCCAGCATTTT.

The CDR3 is CASSRGTSGVYNEQFF. The CDR3 bases are TGTGCCAGCAGCCGAGGGACTAGCGGGGTTTACAATGAGCAGTTCTTC. V gene TRBV7-9 combines with J gene TRBJ2-1, with 13 bases identical to TRBD2. The CDR3 consists of 16 residues. After removal of 5 bases from V and 4 bases from J, the junction contained 5 bases not matched to a gene. Per germline, CDR1 SEHNR and CDR2 FQNEAQ (reference sequence).

The V gene is TRBV5-1, the J gene TRBJ2-1; D remains unclear. The germline V and J ends were trimmed by 1 base and 8 bases, with 7 bases remaining between them. Germline V gene sequence: CDR1 SGHRS, CDR2 YFSETQ. This CDR3 spans 12 amino acids. Here the CDR3 DNA reads TGCGCCAGCAGCTTGCCGCGCCATGAGCAGTTCTTC. It specifies CASSLPRHEQFF.

The chain carries TRBV30 and TRBJ1-5; 8 bases align to TRBD1. This CDR3 comprises 14 residues. The V segment lost 4 bases and the J segment 0 bases; nucleotides outside the gene matches: 2. The germline gives CDR1 GTSNPN, CDR2 SVGIG (reference sequence). The CDR3 here is CAWNRGFSNQPQHF. The DNA of the CDR3 is TGTGCCTGGAACAGGGGGTTTAGCAATCAGCCCCAGCATTTT.

The rearrangement links TRBV7-6 to TRBJ2-5, with 7 bases that match TRBD2. The CDR3 sequence is 13 residues long. After removal of 4 bases from V and 2 bases from J, the junction contained 1 base not matched to a gene. Germline loops: CDR1 SGHVS, CDR2 FNYEAQ. CDR3 bases: TGTGCCAGCAGCTACGGGGGGCAAGAGACCCAGTACTTC. As protein: CASSYGGQETQYF.

This chain links TRBV7-6 with TRBJ1-6; D is uncertain. This CDR3 comprises 13 residues. Deletions cut 5 bases from V and 10 bases from J, with 12 bases between. The germline V gene has CDR1 SGHVS and CDR2 FNYEAQ. This chain's CDR3 is CASSAGLNSPLHF. As DNA, the CDR3 is TGTGCCAGCAGCGCCGGACTGAACTCACCCCTCCACTTT.

This chain joins TRBV5-1 and TRBJ1-1, with D possibly matching TRBD1 (6 bases). V was clipped by 4 bases and J by 4 bases, with 11 bases between them. The CDR3 has 13 residues. CDR1 and CDR2 (germline): SGHRS, YFSETQ. The CDR3 sequence is CASSPDSPTEAFF. DNA of the CDR3: TGCGCCAGCAGCCCGGACAGCCCCACTGAAGCTTTCTTT.

The chain has TRBV21-1 and TRBJ1-4; TRBD1 was called by the table and not checked on the DNA. TRBV21-1 is labeled a pseudogene. The CDR3 is 17 residues long. DNA of the CDR3: TGTGCCAGCAGCAAAGAGGTAGACAGGGTGGCTAATGAAAAACTGTTTTTT. This sequence encodes CASSKEVDRVANEKLFF.

V usage is TRBV27 and J usage is TRBJ1-6; D is unclear. Per germline, CDR1 MNHEY and CDR2 SMNVEV (reference sequence). Trimming shortened V by 3 bases and J by 8 bases, and 8 bases separated the two germline ends. The CDR3 is 13 amino acids. In DNA, the CDR3 is TGTGCCAGCAGTTTTTCAACGGATTCACCCCTCCACTTT. This translates into CASSFSTDSPLHF.